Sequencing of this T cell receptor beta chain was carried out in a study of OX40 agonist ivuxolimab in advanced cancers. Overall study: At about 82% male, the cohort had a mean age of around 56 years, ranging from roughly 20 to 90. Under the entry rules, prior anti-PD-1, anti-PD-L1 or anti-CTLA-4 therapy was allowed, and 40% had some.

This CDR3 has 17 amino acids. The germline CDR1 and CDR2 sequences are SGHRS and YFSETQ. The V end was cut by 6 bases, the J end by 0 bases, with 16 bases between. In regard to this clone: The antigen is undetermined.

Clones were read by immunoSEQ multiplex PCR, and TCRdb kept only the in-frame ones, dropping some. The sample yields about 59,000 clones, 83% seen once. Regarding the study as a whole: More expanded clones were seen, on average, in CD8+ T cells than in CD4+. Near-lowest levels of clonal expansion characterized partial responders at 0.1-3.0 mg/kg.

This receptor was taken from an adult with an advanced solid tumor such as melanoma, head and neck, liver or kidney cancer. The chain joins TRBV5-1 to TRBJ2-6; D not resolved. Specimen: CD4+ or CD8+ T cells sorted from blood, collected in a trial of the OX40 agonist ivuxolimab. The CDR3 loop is CASTTNPGRSGANVLTF. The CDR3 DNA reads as TGCGCCAGCACCACTAATCCCGGCCGCTCTGGGGCCAACGTCCTGACTTTC.